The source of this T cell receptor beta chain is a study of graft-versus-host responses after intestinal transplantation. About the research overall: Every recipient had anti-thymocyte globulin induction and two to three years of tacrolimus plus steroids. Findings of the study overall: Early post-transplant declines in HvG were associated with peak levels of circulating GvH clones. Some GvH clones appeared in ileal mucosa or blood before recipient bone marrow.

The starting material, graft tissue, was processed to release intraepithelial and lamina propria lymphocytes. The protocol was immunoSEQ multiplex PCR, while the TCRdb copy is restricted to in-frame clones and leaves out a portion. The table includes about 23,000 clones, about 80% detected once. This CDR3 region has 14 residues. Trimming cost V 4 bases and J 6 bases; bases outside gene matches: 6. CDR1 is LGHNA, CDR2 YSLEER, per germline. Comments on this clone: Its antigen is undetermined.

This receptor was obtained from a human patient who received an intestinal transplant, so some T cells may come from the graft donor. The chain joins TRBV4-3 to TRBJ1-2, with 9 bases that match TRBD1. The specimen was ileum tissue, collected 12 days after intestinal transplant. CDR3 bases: TGCGCCAGCAGCCTCGTCGGACAGGGGAATGGCTACACCTTC. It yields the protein CASSLVGQGNGYTF.